A single sample is the source of the 17 T cell receptor beta chains below, sequenced in a study of early T cells in non-severe SARS-CoV-2 infection. TCRdb ran MiXCR on the 5' RACE reads and lists one entry per CDR3 protein. The sample holds more than 50,000 distinct CDR3 sequences, approximately 11% seen once. Sequencing was done on a sample of whole blood. These TCRs come from an adult who was a healthcare worker with PCR-confirmed SARS-CoV-2 infection or an uninfected control (not recorded which).

The chain uses TRBV5-1 and TRBJ2-2; D is unclear. The CDR3 spans 13 residues. CDR1 is SGHRS, CDR2 YFSETQ, per germline. The V end lost 4 bases, the J end lost 2 bases, and 6 bases lay between the germline ends. This CDR3 is CASSGTNTGELFF. CDR3 bases: TGCGCCAGCAGCGGAACCAACACCGGGGAGCTGTTTTTT.

This clonotype has at least ten counts. The chain is built from TRBV7-9 and TRBJ2-1; 8 bases line up with TRBD1. Per germline, CDR1 SEHNR and CDR2 FQNEAQ (reference sequence). CDR3 length: 11 amino acids. V shed 5 bases and J 12 bases; nucleotides not matched to a gene: 3. The CDR3 here is CASSTTGGQFF. The CDR3 nucleotides are TGTGCCAGCAGCACCACAGGGGGGCAGTTCTTC.

This clonotype was observed many times. The V gene is TRBV6-2 or TRBV6-3, the J gene TRBJ1-2; D uncertain. CDR1 MNHEY and CDR2 SVGEGT come from the germline V gene. The CDR3 is 13 residues long. V was pared by 0 bases and J by 8 bases, with 10 bases between. CDR3 region: CASSYSSQEGYTF. The CDR3 region has the DNA TGTGCCAGCAGTTACTCCTCTCAGGAGGGCTACACCTTC.

The chain links TRBV19 to TRBJ1-6; the match to TRBD1 covers 10 bases. The CDR3 runs 15 residues. Germline-derived CDR1 and CDR2 are LNHDA and SQIVND (reference sequence). The trim removed 5 bases at V and 7 bases at J, leaving 5 bases unmatched. The CDR3 bases are TGTGCCAGTAGTTCCGGGACAGGGGAGAATTCACCCCTCCACTTT. Translation: CASSSGTGENSPLHF.

The chain is built from TRBV29-1 and TRBJ2-7; D unclear. This CDR3 spans 13 amino acids. Germline loops: CDR1 SQVTM, CDR2 ANQGSEA. Between the trimmed V and J ends, which lost 2 bases and 3 bases, there was a span of 11 bases. For the CDR3, the DNA is TGCAGCGTTGAAAGTCGTCAGGACTACGAGCAGTACTTC. It translates to CSVESRQDYEQYF.

CDR3 coding DNA: TGTGCCAGTAGTCCTACAGCAAAGACTGAAGCTTTCTTT. This translates into CASSPTAKTEAFF. The chain uses TRBV19 and TRBJ1-1; the D is unclear. Trimming removed 5 bases from V and 5 bases from J, with 12 bases in between. CDR1 and CDR2 from the germline V gene are LNHDA and SQIVND (reference sequence). The CDR3 has 13 residues.

The chain joins TRBV7-8 to TRBJ1-4, with 7 bases fitting TRBD1. V lost 3 bases to trimming and J lost 5 bases; unmatched junction nucleotides: 6. Looked up from germline, CDR1 is SGHVS and CDR2 is FQNEAQ. This CDR3 is 15 amino acids long. The CDR3 nucleotides are TGTGCCAGCAGCTTTGACAGGGTACAGAATGAAAAACTGTTTTTT. Amino acids: CASSFDRVQNEKLFF.

The rearrangement joins TRBV28 to TRBJ2-3; D gene unclear. V gave up 2 bases and J gave up 3 bases, with 6 bases separating them. This CDR3 spans 13 amino acids. Per the germline V gene, CDR1 is MDHEN and CDR2 is SYDVKM. CDR3 sequence: CASSLVVTDTQYF. DNA for the CDR3: TGTGCCAGCAGTTTAGTGGTTACAGATACGCAGTATTTT.

This clonotype was recorded at least ten times. The V gene is TRBV2, the J gene TRBJ1-5; weak D call: TRBD1 (6 bases). This CDR3 has 13 residues. The germline V gene encodes CDR1 SNHLY and CDR2 FYNNEI. The V end was cut by 6 bases, the J end by 4 bases, with 10 bases between. The CDR3 coding sequence is TGTGCCAGCAGGCGTGACAGGAATCAGCCCCAGCATTTT. It specifies CASRRDRNQPQHF.

This clonotype was detected a few times. CDR3 sequence (DNA): TGTGCCAGCAGCCACACAGCGGTCTACGAGCAGTACTTC. Amino acids: CASSHTAVYEQYF. The chain is built from TRBV6-2 or TRBV6-3 and TRBJ2-7; possible D gene TRBD2, 5 bases. CDR1 and CDR2 from the germline V gene are MNHEY and SVGEGT. The CDR3 is 13 amino acids. Trimming left V 6 bases short and J 3 bases short, with 12 bases between.

This clonotype was observed at least ten times. The V call is TRBV5-1, the J call TRBJ1-1; TRBD1 matches 12 bases. This CDR3 spans 16 amino acids. V dropped 0 bases and J dropped 5; count of bases not matched to a gene: 5. CDR1 is SGHRS and CDR2 is YFSETQ in the germline V gene. The CDR3 protein is CASSLVGQGARTEAFF. The CDR3 DNA sequence: TGCGCCAGCAGCTTGGTGGGACAGGGGGCTAGGACTGAAGCTTTCTTT.

In its sample, this clonotype was seen a few times. The chain recombines TRBV19 with TRBJ1-5, with D tentatively TRBD1 (6 bases). CDR1 is LNHDA and CDR2 is SQIVND in the germline V gene (reference sequence). The CDR3 contains 19 residues. V was clipped by 1 base and J by 1 base, with 20 bases between them. Here the CDR3 DNA reads TGTGCCAGTAGTATAGCCCCAATACAGGGTTATAGGAGCAATCAGCCCCAGCATTTT. This codes for CASSIAPIQGYRSNQPQHF.

The rearrangement joins TRBV29-1 to TRBJ2-1; possibly TRBD1 or TRBD2 for D (5 bases each). This CDR3 has 13 residues. Germline V CDR1 and CDR2: SQVTM, ANQGSEA. V gave up 3 bases and J gave up 10 bases, with 16 bases separating them. The CDR3 is CSVDGAASGEQFF. DNA for the CDR3: TGCAGCGTTGACGGGGCAGCTTCGGGGGAGCAGTTCTTC.

This clonotype was found many times. The chain joins TRBV7-9 to TRBJ2-3; TRBD2 matches at 8 bases. The CDR3 runs 15 residues. After removal of 8 bases from V and 1 base from J, the junction contained 8 bases not matched to a gene. Germline CDR1 SEHNR, CDR2 FQNEAQ (reference sequence). The CDR3 DNA reads as TGTGCCAGCGGACTAGCAATTGGGGGCACAGATACGCAGTATTTT. Protein sequence: CASGLAIGGTDTQYF.

For this clonotype: A read error is possible here, since a much larger clone lies one base away. The rearrangement links TRBV11-2 to TRBJ2-3; the match to TRBD2 covers 13 bases. This CDR3 comprises 18 residues. Germline loops: CDR1 SGHAT, CDR2 FQNNGV. Unmatched junction bases numbered 15, after V lost 5 bases and J lost 7 bases. The CDR3: CASSAPTSGGTGRYTQYF. CDR3 nucleotides: TGTGCCAGCAGCGCACCGACTAGCGGGGGGACCGGGCGCTATACGCAGTATTTT.

This clonotype was recorded a few times. This chain connects TRBV28 to TRBJ1-5; a possible D gene is TRBD1 (6 bases). The V and J ends lost 7 bases and 3 bases respectively, with 16 bases between them. The CDR3 sequence is 15 residues long. Per germline, CDR1 MDHEN and CDR2 SYDVKM. DNA for the CDR3: TGTGCCAGCAAACTAGGGGGGGGAAACAATCAGCCCCAGCATTTT. Residues: CASKLGGGNNQPQHF.

The chain recombines TRBV29-1 with TRBJ2-3; no reliable D call. CDR1 and CDR2 (germline): SQVTM, ANQGSEA. V lost 1 base to trimming and J lost 0 bases, with 8 bases between them. The CDR3 runs to 14 residues. The CDR3 loop reads CSVEVVASTDTQYF. CDR3 coding DNA: TGCAGCGTTGAAGTGGTAGCTAGCACAGATACGCAGTATTTT.